The 18 T cell receptor beta chains reported below all come from one sample, sequenced in a study of blood T cells in healthy people across ages. For the second PCR, which ran for roughly 7 to 11 cycles, a sample-barcoded 5' primer and a J-beta primer mix were used. TCRdb re-called the 5' RACE reads through MiXCR, storing one row per CDR3 protein. The repertoire includes 850,000 to 1,100,000 distinct CDR3 sequences, under 40% of them detected once, and about an eighth sits in the top ten. Sequences were obtained from blood. Source of these receptors: a man aged 18-30 years in good health.

The V call is TRBV6-2 or TRBV6-3, the J call TRBJ2-3; 7 bases are shared with TRBD1. Germline CDR1 MNHEY, CDR2 SVGEGT. The CDR3 covers 15 residues. V lost 8 bases and J lost 4; bases outside the gene matches: 12. CDR3: CASVVDRDQPDTQYF. The CDR3 bases are TGTGCCAGCGTCGTCGACAGGGACCAACCAGATACGCAGTATTTT.

The genes are TRBV20-1 and TRBJ2-2, with a weak D call TRBD2 (7 bases). Germline V CDR1 and CDR2: DFQATT, SNEGSKA (reference sequence). Trimming stripped 2 bases from V and 6 bases from J, with 10 bases between. The CDR3 runs 13 residues. Written as DNA, the CDR3 is TGCAGTGCTAGATCGGGGGGCCCCGGGGAGCTGTTTTTT. Protein sequence: CSARSGGPGELFF.

This clonotype was counted between two and nine times. V and J are TRBV5-1 and TRBJ2-3, with a possible D match to TRBD2 (5 bases). CDR1 is SGHRS, CDR2 YFSETQ, per germline. V lost 1 base, J lost 1 base, and 13 bases lay in between. The CDR3 is 16 residues long. CDR3 DNA sequence: TGCGCCAGCAGCTTGAGGTCCGGAGGAGGCACAGATACGCAGTATTTT. This gives the protein CASSLRSGGGTDTQYF.

The chain carries TRBV5-1 and TRBJ1-2, with D possibly TRBD1 on 5 matching bases. The V end was cut by 6 bases, the J end by 7 bases, with 10 bases between. CDR3 size: 11 residues. Germline-derived CDR1 and CDR2 are SGHRS and YFSETQ. In DNA form, the CDR3 reads TGCGCCAGCACCTCGGGACGTGGCTACACCTTC. This encodes CASTSGRGYTF.

This clonotype showed up just a few times. The V gene is TRBV29-1, the J gene TRBJ1-2; D unresolved. The CDR3 is 15 amino acids. Germline assignment: CDR1 SQVTM and CDR2 ANQGSEA. V was cut by 4 bases and J by 2 bases, with 17 bases left in between. This chain's CDR3 is CSVVRLNEGNYGYTF. For the CDR3, the DNA is TGCAGCGTTGTAAGATTAAACGAAGGAAACTATGGCTACACCTTC.

The V and J genes are TRBV7-9 and TRBJ1-4; a possible D gene is TRBD1 (5 bases). The CDR3 contains 15 residues. V was trimmed by 3 bases and J by 8 bases, leaving 16 bases between them. Germline CDR1 and CDR2: SEHNR and FQNEAQ (reference sequence). The CDR3 region is CASSFSAGLCEKLFF. The CDR3 region has the DNA TGTGCCAGCAGCTTTTCTGCAGGGCTTTGCGAAAAACTGTTTTTT.

The CDR3 loop is CASSSLTLGDTQYF. The CDR3 bases are TGTGCCAGCAGCTCCCTAACGTTGGGAGATACGCAGTATTTT. This chain joins TRBV5-5 and TRBJ2-3; no clear D. V was shortened by 3 bases and J by 5 bases, with 13 bases between the two germline ends. Germline values: CDR1 SGHKS, CDR2 YYEKEE (reference sequence). This CDR3 is built from 14 residues.

This clonotype has just a few counts. The chain employs TRBV4-3 and TRBJ2-5; D is unresolved. With 4 bases removed from V and 5 bases from J, the gap between germline ends came to 11 bases. Germline loops: CDR1 LGHNA, CDR2 YSLEER. The CDR3 is 13 amino acids. The CDR3 DNA sequence: TGCGCCAGCAGCCCAGGAGCGCTTGAGACCCAGTACTTC. It specifies CASSPGALETQYF.

The genes are TRBV18 and TRBJ2-1, with 9 bases fitting TRBD2. CDR3 length: 16 amino acids. With V trimmed by 3 bases and J by 6 bases, 9 bases remained unmatched. Per the germline V gene, CDR1 is KGHSH and CDR2 is LQKENI. The CDR3 protein is CASSPPGTSTGNEQFF. DNA of the CDR3: TGTGCCAGCTCACCCCCCGGGACTAGCACCGGCAATGAGCAGTTCTTC.

This clonotype appeared a few times. The rearrangement links TRBV20-1 to TRBJ1-2, with D unresolved. CDR3 length: 11 amino acids. The germline V and J ends were trimmed by 5 bases and 6 bases, with 10 bases remaining between them. CDR1 is DFQATT, CDR2 SNEGSKA, per germline (reference sequence). CDR3 sequence: CSARSPDGYTF. For the CDR3, the DNA is TGCAGTGCTCGGAGCCCGGATGGCTACACCTTC.

The rearrangement joins TRBV3-1 to TRBJ1-1; D is unclear. This CDR3 contains 16 residues. With 7 bases removed from V and 1 base from J, the gap between germline ends came to 19 bases. Germline CDR1 is LGHDT and CDR2 is YNNKEL (reference sequence). The CDR3 sequence is CASTDTGIAKNTEAFF. CDR3 nucleotides: TGTGCCAGCACTGATACCGGAATAGCCAAGAACACTGAAGCTTTCTTT.

This clonotype was seen at least ten times. The chain combines TRBV7-2 with TRBJ2-1, with D possibly TRBD1 on 6 matching bases. There are 15 residues in the CDR3. V was shortened by 3 bases and J by 3 bases, with 12 bases between the two germline ends. Germline V lookup: CDR1 SGHTA, CDR2 FQGNSA. CDR3 loop: CASSFGGGFYNEQFF. For the CDR3, the DNA is TGTGCCAGCAGCTTCGGTGGGGGCTTCTACAATGAGCAGTTCTTC.

This sequence joins TRBV4-3 and TRBJ1-2; no clear D gene. V dropped 0 bases and J dropped 8 bases, with 10 bases sitting between them. The CDR3 consists of 13 residues. Germline values: CDR1 LGHNA, CDR2 YSLEER. The CDR3 sequence: CASSQELFWGYTF. Here the CDR3 DNA reads TGCGCCAGCAGCCAAGAGTTGTTTTGGGGCTACACCTTC.

CDR3 coding DNA: TGCGCCAGCAGCCTGAATTCCGGGGACCAAGAGACCCAGTACTTC. This translates into CASSLNSGDQETQYF. This chain joins TRBV5-1 and TRBJ2-5, with D perhaps matching TRBD2 (5 bases). V was pared by 4 bases and J by 0 bases, with 13 bases between. Looked up from germline, CDR1 is SGHRS and CDR2 is YFSETQ. The CDR3 runs to 15 residues.

This clonotype was counted ten times or more. The CDR3 sequence: CASSPRTGELFF. CDR3 bases: TGTGCCAGCAGTCCCCGGACCGGGGAGCTGTTTTTT. The chain joins TRBV12-3 or TRBV12-4 to TRBJ2-2; D ambiguous. V gave up 5 bases and J gave up 5 bases, with 6 bases separating them. This CDR3 contains 12 residues.

The chain combines TRBV29-1 with TRBJ2-2, with 8 nucleotides matching TRBD2. Germline CDR1 is SQVTM and CDR2 is ANQGSEA. J was trimmed by 2 bases and V by 5 bases; bases with no gene match: 4. This CDR3 spans 14 amino acids. CDR3 DNA sequence: TGCAGCGTTCCCAGCGGGAGAAACACCGGGGAGCTGTTTTTT. This translates into CSVPSGRNTGELFF.

The gene calls are TRBV20-1 and TRBJ2-7; D is tentatively TRBD1 or TRBD2 (5 bases each). Trimming pared 5 bases from V and 0 bases from J, leaving 14 bases between. The CDR3 is made up of 14 amino acids. Germline lookup yields CDR1 DFQATT and CDR2 SNEGSKA (reference sequence). The chain's CDR3 is CSAGPGRSSYEQYF. The CDR3 DNA reads as TGCAGTGCTGGACCGGGACGGAGCTCCTACGAGCAGTACTTC.

A few counts support this clonotype. The chain combines TRBV16 with TRBJ1-1, with a possible D match to TRBD1 (6 bases). CDR1 and CDR2 (germline): KGHSY, FQNENV. The V end lost 7 bases, the J end lost 6 bases, and 15 bases lay between the germline ends. This CDR3 contains 13 residues. The CDR3 sequence is CASTAGGHAEAFF. In nucleotides, the CDR3 is TGTGCCAGCACTGCCGGGGGGCACGCTGAAGCTTTCTTT.